A single TCR beta chain is shown here with its context. The CDR3 covers 15 residues. V was cut by 0 bases and J by 4 bases, with 10 bases left in between. CDR1 is MDHEN, CDR2 SYDVKM, per germline. TCRdb itself ran the RT-PCR reads through MiXCR, one entry per CDR3 protein. Counted here are about 680,000 distinct CDR3 sequences, 14% occurring once; the ten biggest clones make up just over 3.5%. What was sequenced was memory CD4+ T cells from blood. V gene TRBV28 combines with J gene TRBJ1-3; tentatively, D is TRBD1 (5 bases). The source is a female donor in good health, serving as a healthy control. The CDR3 DNA reads as TGTGCCAGCAGTTTATGGACAGTGTCCGGAAACACCATATATTTT. It codes for CASSLWTVSGNTIYF. Full variable domain (missing parts from reference TRBV28 and TRBJ1-3): DVKVTQSSRYLVKRTGEKVFLECVQDMDHENMFWYRQDPGLGLRLIYFSYDVKMKEKGDIPEGYSVSREKKERFSLILESASTNQTSMYLCASSLWTVSGNTIYFGEGSWLTVV.